A selection of T cell receptor beta chains follows, all from one sample in a study of CD8+CD57+ T cells in acquired aplastic anemia. TCRdb re-derived calls from the reads in MiXCR, one entry per CDR3 protein. The sample contains around 140,000 distinct CDR3 sequences, 41% of which appear only once. The sequenced sample was sorted CD4+, CD8+, or CD8+CD57+ T cells (not recorded which) from PBMCs. These receptors originate from a human donor in good health, serving as a control. The CDR3 runs from the conserved cysteine through the conserved F or W. Each record gives: clone size, D gene, J gene, V gene, CDR3 DNA, CDR3 protein. The D gene is left open where the match is weak. Clone sizes are given selectively: once, few, many, or a class where the clone is expanded.

NA,TRBD1,TRBJ1-6,TRBV4-3,TGCGCCAGCAGCCCTCAGGGGGCGAATTCACCCCTCCACTTT,CASSPQGANSPLHF
many,TRBD2,TRBJ2-1,TRBV9,TGTGCCAGCAGCGTAGGTATTTGGGGGGGACTAGCGGACAATGAGCAGTTCTTC,CASSVGIWGGLADNEQFF
many,TRBD1,TRBJ1-2,TRBV29-1,TGCAGCGTTGAAACTCCGGGACAGGGGGGCTATGGCTACACCTTC,CSVETPGQGGYGYTF
many,NA,TRBJ2-7,TRBV20-1,TGCAGTGCTAGAGCCGGGACATTGAGCTCCTACGAGCAGTACTTC,CSARAGTLSSYEQYF
once,NA,TRBJ1-4,TRBV15,TGTGCCACCAGCAGAGACAGGGCTAATGAAAAACTGTTTTTT,CATSRDRANEKLFF
NA,TRBD1,TRBJ1-1,TRBV19,TGTGCCAGTAGTAGGAACAGGGGAGGAGAGACTGAAGCTTTCTTT,CASSRNRGGETEAFF
NA,NA,TRBJ1-2,TRBV9,TGTGCCAGCAGCGTGACAGCCTATGGCTACACCTTC,CASSVTAYGYTF
many,NA,TRBJ1-3,TRBV20-1,TGCAGTGCCCGTCGGGCAGGGAGGCTTTCTGGAAACACCATATATTTT,CSARRAGRLSGNTIYF
many,TRBD1,TRBJ2-7,TRBV7-9,TGTGCCTCGAGGACAGGGGATGGCCTCGAGCAGTACTTC,CASRTGDGLEQYF
NA,NA,TRBJ1-1,TRBV20-1,TGCAGTGCGCCGGACGGAACCAACACTGAAGCTTTCTTT,CSAPDGTNTEAFF
NA,TRBD1,TRBJ2-1,TRBV27,TGTGCCAGCAGGTCGGGACAGGGTTGGAGAGATGAGCAGTTCTTC,CASRSGQGWRDEQFF
few,TRBD1,TRBJ1-2,TRBV7-9,TGTGCCAGCAGAACCGGGACAGCTTATGGCTACACCTTC,CASRTGTAYGYTF
many,NA,TRBJ2-7,TRBV5-5,TGTGCCAGCAGCTTGGTCGTCGCTAGCGTTGGTAACGAGCAGTACTTC,CASSLVVASVGNEQYF
once,NA,TRBJ2-3,TRBV29-1,TGCAGCGCTACGGTTGGGACCCCCACAGATACGCAGTATTTT,CSATVGTPTDTQYF
many,TRBD1,TRBJ1-5,TRBV19,TGTGCCAGTAGTATGGGACAGACGAATCAGCCCCAGCATTTT,CASSMGQTNQPQHF
NA,TRBD1,TRBJ2-5,TRBV24-1,TGTGCCACCCAACGACAGGGGGCGGGAGAGACCCAGTACTTC,CATQRQGAGETQYF
many,NA,TRBJ2-1,TRBV5-1,TGCGCCAGCAGCTCCGCGGCCCAAGGGCCATCTCGAGAGCAGTTCTTC,CASSSAAQGPSREQFF
many,NA,TRBJ2-5,TRBV20-1,TGCAGTGCTAGAGATTCGTGGCGGGGGCGGGAGACCCAGTACTTC,CSARDSWRGRETQYF
many,NA,TRBJ2-5,TRBV11-3,TGTGCCAGCAGCCGTCTAGCGAGGGAGACCCAGTACTTC,CASSRLARETQYF
NA,TRBD1,TRBJ1-5,TRBV5-6,TGTGCCAGTCTAAACAGGGGCAGGGAGCAGCCCCAGCATTTT,CASLNRGREQPQHF
NA,TRBD2,TRBJ2-7,TRBV29-1,TGCAGCGTTGAAGATCGGGGGGGCATGGCCTACGAGCAGTACTTC,CSVEDRGGMAYEQYF
NA,NA,TRBJ1-1,TRBV5-1,TGCGCCAGCAGGAGACAGATGAACACTGAAGCTTTCTTT,CASRRQMNTEAFF
NA,NA,TRBJ2-7,TRBV20-1,TGCAGTGCTAGTATAAGGGGAGGGCAGTACTTC,CSASIRGGQYF
many,NA,TRBJ2-7,TRBV10-3,TGTGCCATCAGTGAGTCTAGCGCGTACGAGCAGTACTTC,CAISESSAYEQYF
NA,NA,TRBJ2-5,TRBV25-1,TGTGCCAGCAGTAAGGTTCGGACCCAAGAGACCCAGTACTTC,CASSKVRTQETQYF
NA,TRBD1,TRBJ1-2,TRBV2,TGTGCCAGCACCTTTGGACAGGGGGCTTATGGCTACACCTTC,CASTFGQGAYGYTF
NA,TRBD1,TRBJ1-2,TRBV19,TGTGCCAGTAGTGTGAACAGGGGAAAAAACTATGGCTACACCTTC,CASSVNRGKNYGYTF
NA,NA,TRBJ2-5,TRBV10-3,TGTGCCATCGGGCGGGCGGGGTCGTTAGAGACCCAGTACTTC,CAIGRAGSLETQYF
NA,TRBD1,TRBJ1-1,TRBV5-5,TGTGCCAGCAGCTTGGACAGGGGGTACACTGAAGCTTTCTTT,CASSLDRGYTEAFF
many,TRBD2,TRBJ2-3,TRBV7-6,TGTGCCAGCAGCTTAGCGCGAGGACTAGCGGGGAGGATGGCAGATACGCAGTATTTT,CASSLARGLAGRMADTQYF
NA,TRBD2,TRBJ2-7,TRBV11-1,TGTGCCAGCCCTACACCGGGGTTTTCGAGCGGGGGGTATCAATCCTACGAGCAGTACTTC,CASPTPGFSSGGYQSYEQYF
NA,NA,TRBJ2-7,TRBV10-3,TGTGCCATCAGTGCCACGACGGGGATCTACGAGCAGTACTTC,CAISATTGIYEQYF
NA,NA,TRBJ1-1,TRBV9,TGTGCCAGCAGCGTATACGAGACGAGGACTGAAGCTTTCTTT,CASSVYETRTEAFF
many,NA,TRBJ2-6,TRBV11-2,TGTGCCAGCAGCTTATACAGCCGATCGGTCTCTGGGGCCAACGTCCTGACTTTC,CASSLYSRSVSGANVLTF
many,NA,TRBJ2-1,TRBV30,TGTGCCTGGAGTGTACGTGCAGGGGTGAGAAATGAGCAGTTCTTC,CAWSVRAGVRNEQFF
many,TRBD1,TRBJ1-3,TRBV4-1,TGCGCCAGCAGCCCTCGGACAGGCTATGCCGGAAACACCATATATTTT,CASSPRTGYAGNTIYF
NA,NA,TRBJ2-7,TRBV5-6,TGTGCCAGCAGTGGGGGGAGCGCTTACGAGCAGTACTTC,CASSGGSAYEQYF
many,NA,TRBJ1-2,TRBV2,TGTGCCAGCAGTGCGGGGCAGTATGGCTACACCTTC,CASSAGQYGYTF
NA,NA,TRBJ2-5,TRBV10-3,TGTGCCATCGGTTCAGTTGGGGGGGAGACCCAGTACTTC,CAIGSVGGETQYF
NA,TRBD2,TRBJ2-2,TRBV11-1,TGTGCCAGCAGCTCCGGGACTAGCGGGAGTAGGTCCGGGGAGCTGTTTTTT,CASSSGTSGSRSGELFF
many,NA,TRBJ2-1,TRBV20-1,TGCAGTGCGAATGACAGAAACAATGAGCAGTTCTTC,CSANDRNNEQFF
few,NA,TRBJ2-2,TRBV18,TGTGCCAGCTCCCGGGACCGACTAGGTGGCGGGGAGCTGTTTTTT,CASSRDRLGGGELFF
NA,NA,TRBJ2-3,TRBV10-3,TGTGCCAGCAGTCATCTAGCAAGGGGCACAGATACGCAGTATTTT,CASSHLARGTDTQYF
many,TRBD1,TRBJ1-2,TRBV5-8,TGTGCCAGCAGCTGGGGGATCAGGGGGCTTTATGGCTACACCTTC,CASSWGIRGLYGYTF
once,TRBD2,TRBJ2-3,TRBV2,TGTGCCAGCAAGTTAACGACTAGCGCAGATAGGCAGTATTTT,CASKLTTSADRQYF
NA,TRBD2,TRBJ2-1,TRBV3-1,TGTGCCAGCAGCCAAGATTTGGGACTAGCGGGTAGGAATGAGCAGTTCTTC,CASSQDLGLAGRNEQFF
NA,NA,TRBJ2-7,TRBV15,TGTGCCACCAGCAGAGATCGAGAACTCTACGAGCAGTACTTC,CATSRDRELYEQYF
NA,TRBD1,TRBJ2-4,TRBV2,TGTGCCAGCAACCCGTGGGACAGAGACATTCAGTACTTC,CASNPWDRDIQYF
NA,NA,TRBJ1-5,TRBV20-1,TGCAGTGCCGCTCCGACCCTTATTGGGGATAGCAATCAGCCCCAGCATTTT,CSAAPTLIGDSNQPQHF
many,NA,TRBJ1-6,TRBV9,TGTGCCAGCAGCGGGACTCATTCACCCCTCCACTTT,CASSGTHSPLHF
NA,NA,TRBJ1-3,TRBV20-1,TGCAGTGCTAGAGATGCAGACGGCTCCTCTGGAAACACCATATATTTT,CSARDADGSSGNTIYF
NA,NA,TRBJ2-7,TRBV7-9,TGTGCCAGCAGCTTACTGGGAGACTACGAGCAGTACTTC,CASSLLGDYEQYF
many,TRBD1,TRBJ1-1,TRBV19,TGTGCCAGTAGTACACCTCAGGGGGTGTTGGAAGCTTTCTTT,CASSTPQGVLEAFF
NA,TRBD1,TRBJ1-1,TRBV5-1,TGCGCCAGCAGCGCGCGACAGGGAGGGTTGAGCACTGAAGCTTTCTTT,CASSARQGGLSTEAFF
many,TRBD1,TRBJ2-6,TRBV24-1,TGTGCCACCAGTGACATAGGGGGCGAGGCTGGGGCCAACGTCCTGACTTTC,CATSDIGGEAGANVLTF
many,NA,TRBJ2-6,TRBV6-1,TGTGCCAGTACAGGGTCTGGGGCCAACGTCCTGACTTTC,CASTGSGANVLTF
once,NA,TRBJ1-6,TRBV10-3,TGTGCCATCTCGGCTTCTGGGGATTCACCCCTCCACTTT,CAISASGDSPLHF
NA,NA,TRBJ2-3,TRBV10-3,TGTGCCATCAGTATCAGCCTCACAGATACGCAGTATTTT,CAISISLTDTQYF
many,NA,TRBJ2-2,TRBV11-3,TGTGCCAGCAGCTTAGATTTTGTCGACGGGGAGCTGTTTTTT,CASSLDFVDGELFF